The 3 T cell receptor beta chains given below trace back to one sample, sequenced in a study of beta chain features in type 1 diabetes. As every portion of the isolated RNA was reverse transcribed, the sequencing read expressed TCRB transcripts. Only in-frame clones appear in the TCRdb table, and some are missing; sequencing was by immunoSEQ multiplex PCR. The repertoire includes 250,000 to 350,000 clones, 14% of them detected once, and approximately 7% sits in the top ten. Source material: central memory CD4+ T cells from blood. Receptors were obtained from a man aged 25-45 years in good health.

V and J are TRBV7-6 and TRBJ2-3; no clear D gene. The CDR3 has 16 residues. V gave up 5 bases and J gave up 3 bases, with 18 bases separating them. Germline V CDR1 and CDR2: SGHVS, FNYEAQ. CDR3 protein: CASSPKGLGWTDTQYF. The CDR3 region has the DNA TGTGCCAGCAGCCCTAAGGGCCTAGGATGGACAGATACGCAGTATTTT.

This clone has only a few counts. The chain couples TRBV6-1 to TRBJ2-7; 10 bases map to TRBD1. Germline V CDR1 and CDR2: MNHNS, SASEGT. There are 13 residues in the CDR3. V shed 7 bases, J shed 5 bases, and the junction held 5 bases outside the gene matches. The CDR3 is CASTMTGGDEQYF. In DNA, the CDR3 is TGTGCCAGCACAATGACAGGGGGCGACGAGCAGTACTTC.

The chain links TRBV6-6 to TRBJ2-7; 7 bases agree with TRBD2. There are 14 residues in the CDR3. In germline, CDR1 is MNHNY, CDR2 SVGAGI (reference sequence). Trimming removed 5 bases from V and 2 bases from J; junction bases left unmatched: 6. The CDR3 spells CASSRGVRAYEQYV. CDR3 nucleotide sequence: TGTGCCAGCAGTCGGGGGGTACGGGCCTACGAGCAGTACGTC.